A selection of T cell receptor beta chains follows, all from one sample in a study of CD8+ T cells in alopecia areata. Measured with immunoSEQ multiplex PCR; TCRdb has only the in-frame clones, and not every one. This sample has about 76,000 clones, with roughly 66% found just once. The sample here was CD8+ T cells sorted from blood, taken at week 24, from a patient treated with tofacitinib. Source of these receptors: a human donor with alopecia areata. The CDR3 runs from the conserved cysteine through the conserved F or W. The D gene is left open where the match is weak. Some rows have no size entry. The others give once, few or many, or a class for an expanded clone.

size: -
J: TRBJ1-5
D: -
V: TRBV4-1
CDR3: CASSQESSRVGNQPQHF
DNA: TGCGCCAGCAGCCAAGAATCGTCCAGGGTAGGTAATCAGCCCCAGCATTTT

size: -
J: TRBJ2-1
D: TRBD2
V: TRBV7-6
CDR3: CASSSTSARNNEQFF
DNA: TGTGCCAGCAGCTCCACTAGCGCCCGTAACAATGAGCAGTTCTTC

size: once
J: TRBJ1-5
D: TRBD1
V: TRBV7-8
CDR3: CASSLIGGQHNQPQHF
DNA: TGTGCCAGCAGCTTAATTGGGGGACAGCACAATCAGCCCCAGCATTTT

size: -
J: TRBJ1-3
D: -
V: TRBV29-1
CDR3: CSVGFGNTIYF
DNA: TGCAGCGTTGGATTCGGAAACACCATATATTTT

size: once
J: TRBJ2-5
D: -
V: TRBV7-6
CDR3: CASSSSNGQSETQYF
DNA: TGTGCCAGCAGCTCAAGTAACGGACAATCGGAGACCCAGTACTTC

size: -
J: TRBJ2-7
D: -
V: TRBV4-1
CDR3: CASSDSSGSSYEQYF
DNA: TGCGCCAGCAGCGATTCGAGCGGCTCCTCCTACGAGCAGTACTTC

size: -
J: TRBJ2-3
D: -
V: TRBV7-2
CDR3: CASSPTPSRADTQYF
DNA: TGTGCCAGCAGCCCAACTCCGTCAAGGGCAGATACGCAGTATTTT

size: -
J: TRBJ2-7
D: -
V: TRBV5-4
CDR3: CASRHRETTYEQYF
DNA: TGTGCCAGCAGGCACAGGGAGACCACCTACGAGCAGTACTTC

size: -
J: TRBJ2-7
D: TRBD1
V: TRBV19
CDR3: CASSMDRGYEQYF
DNA: TGTGCCAGTAGTATGGACAGGGGCTACGAGCAGTACTTC

size: -
J: TRBJ2-1
D: TRBD2
V: TRBV30
CDR3: CAWAAGGSYNEQFF
DNA: TGTGCCTGGGCAGCGGGAGGGAGCTACAATGAGCAGTTCTTC

size: -
J: TRBJ2-3
D: -
V: TRBV5-1
CDR3: CASSGGQPVTDTQYF
DNA: TGCGCCAGCAGCGGCGGACAGCCTGTAACAGATACGCAGTATTTT

size: -
J: TRBJ1-2
D: TRBD1
V: TRBV4-3
CDR3: CASSQDPRTGYGYTF
DNA: TGCGCCAGCAGCCAAGATCCGAGGACAGGGTATGGCTACACCTTC

size: -
J: TRBJ2-7
D: TRBD1
V: TRBV28
CDR3: CASSPGQGALLSYEQYF
DNA: TGTGCCAGCAGCCCGGGACAGGGGGCCCTGCTCTCCTACGAGCAGTACTTC

size: -
J: TRBJ2-7
D: TRBD1
V: TRBV27
CDR3: CASSATGGYEQYF
DNA: TGTGCCAGCAGTGCAACAGGGGGCTACGAGCAGTACTTC

size: -
J: TRBJ2-1
D: -
V: TRBV9
CDR3: CASSVMGFGDEQFF
DNA: TGTGCCAGCAGCGTGATGGGTTTCGGGGATGAGCAGTTCTTC

size: -
J: TRBJ1-5
D: TRBD1
V: TRBV29-1
CDR3: CSVEVQTTGGPSQPQHF
DNA: TGCAGCGTTGAAGTCCAAACGACAGGGGGCCCATCCCAGCCCCAGCATTTT

size: -
J: TRBJ2-7
D: -
V: TRBV27
CDR3: CASSPLANGYYEQYF
DNA: TGTGCCAGCAGTCCCCTGGCTAACGGATACTACGAGCAGTACTTC

size: -
J: TRBJ1-4
D: -
V: TRBV5-4
CDR3: CASSSIDNEKLFF
DNA: TGTGCCAGCAGCTCAATAGATAATGAAAAACTGTTTTTT

size: -
J: TRBJ2-5
D: TRBD1
V: TRBV4-1
CDR3: CASSPGTQGEYQETQYF
DNA: TGCGCCAGCAGCCCTGGCACCCAGGGGGAGTACCAAGAGACCCAGTACTTC

size: -
J: TRBJ2-4
D: -
V: TRBV2
CDR3: CASSEAYSRDIQYF
DNA: TGTGCCAGCAGTGAAGCCTACAGCCGGGACATTCAGTACTTC

size: few
J: TRBJ1-6
D: -
V: TRBV25-1
CDR3: CASSEAPGSPLHF
DNA: TGTGCCAGCAGTGAAGCCCCAGGTTCACCCCTCCACTTT

size: -
J: TRBJ1-2
D: -
V: TRBV5-1
CDR3: CASRLTSFSNYGYTF
DNA: TGCGCCAGCAGGCTGACTTCTTTCTCTAACTATGGCTACACCTTC

size: -
J: TRBJ2-7
D: TRBD2
V: TRBV4-3
CDR3: CASSKAPGGYEQYF
DNA: TGCGCCAGCAGTAAAGCCCCGGGGGGATACGAGCAGTACTTC

size: -
J: TRBJ2-4
D: TRBD2
V: TRBV9
CDR3: CASSVGGGRGDIQYF
DNA: TGTGCCAGCAGCGTAGGCGGCGGGAGAGGGGACATTCAGTACTTC

size: few
J: TRBJ2-1
D: -
V: TRBV5-6
CDR3: CASSLGPGLGNEQFF
DNA: TGTGCCAGCAGCTTGGGGCCAGGGTTGGGGAATGAGCAGTTCTTC

size: -
J: TRBJ2-4
D: -
V: TRBV14
CDR3: CASSQSGTVKNIQYF
DNA: TGTGCCAGCAGCCAATCCGGGACGGTCAAAAACATTCAGTACTTC

size: -
J: TRBJ2-1
D: -
V: TRBV30
CDR3: CAWSNSYNEQFF
DNA: TGTGCCTGGAGTAACTCCTACAATGAGCAGTTCTTC

size: -
J: TRBJ2-7
D: -
V: TRBV2
CDR3: CASSDVLSYEQYF
DNA: TGTGCCAGCAGTGACGTCCTCTCCTACGAGCAGTACTTC

size: -
J: TRBJ2-7
D: TRBD1
V: TRBV30
CDR3: CAWNQITGTGVSYGYEQYF
DNA: TGTGCCTGGAACCAAATAACCGGGACAGGGGTTTCGTATGGCTACGAGCAGTACTTC

size: -
J: TRBJ2-6
D: -
V: TRBV28
CDR3: CASSGDETLTGANVLTF
DNA: TGTGCCAGCAGTGGGGACGAGACGTTGACTGGGGCCAACGTCCTGACTTTC

size: -
J: TRBJ2-7
D: TRBD2
V: TRBV5-4
CDR3: CASSLGGSGLRQYF
DNA: TGTGCCAGCAGCCTAGGCGGGAGCGGACTGCGGCAGTACTTC

size: once
J: TRBJ1-1
D: TRBD1
V: TRBV29-1
CDR3: CSVNRGSYTEAFF
DNA: TGCAGCGTGAACAGGGGGTCCTACACTGAAGCTTTCTTT

size: few
J: TRBJ2-2
D: TRBD2
V: TRBV5-1
CDR3: CASSGLAGTGELFF
DNA: TGCGCCAGCAGCGGGCTAGCGGGAACCGGGGAGCTGTTTTTT

size: -
J: TRBJ2-5
D: TRBD1
V: TRBV5-1
CDR3: CASSPRTGDETQYF
DNA: TGCGCCAGCAGCCCTCGGACAGGAGATGAGACCCAGTACTTC

size: few
J: TRBJ2-6
D: -
V: TRBV7-6
CDR3: CASSLLPTQPSGANVLTF
DNA: TGTGCCAGCAGCTTATTACCGACTCAACCCTCTGGGGCCAACGTCCTGACTTTC

size: -
J: TRBJ2-6
D: -
V: TRBV9
CDR3: CASSPRPDSGANVLTF
DNA: TGTGCCAGCAGCCCCCGACCGGACTCTGGGGCCAACGTCCTGACTTTC

size: -
J: TRBJ1-6
D: -
V: TRBV5-6
CDR3: CASTSGRGAYNSPLHF
DNA: TGTGCCAGCACCTCGGGAAGGGGGGCCTATAATTCACCCCTCCACTTT

size: -
J: TRBJ2-3
D: -
V: TRBV4-1
CDR3: CASSQGGGGVSDTQYF
DNA: TGCGCCAGCAGCCAAGGAGGAGGGGGGGTTTCAGATACGCAGTATTTT

size: -
J: TRBJ1-1
D: -
V: TRBV30
CDR3: CAWSVWDGVNTEAFF
DNA: TGTGCCTGGAGTGTTTGGGACGGCGTGAACACTGAAGCTTTCTTT

size: once
J: TRBJ2-1
D: -
V: TRBV27
CDR3: CASSKQGNQVNEQFF
DNA: TGTGCCAGCAGTAAACAGGGAAATCAAGTCAATGAGCAGTTCTTC